This paragraph covers one TCR beta chain sequence. This clonotype was seen at least ten times. No cognate antigen has been identified for it. No base quality values were provided; no much bigger clone lies one nucleotide off. The TCR beta CDR3 regions were amplified from RNA transcripts. The TCR CDR3 was subjected to a first round of RT-PCR using the HTBI primer set and the Qiagen OneStep RT-PCR kit. A second multiplex PCR round built the libraries, followed by size selection and purification. Paired-end sequencing of the libraries was performed with 100 bp reads on an Illumina HiSeq2000. From the authors' description of their analysis: SOAPnuke was used to process the raw data, throwing out any read that contained adapters or uncalled bases, had a mean Phred below 15, or lacked an exact constant-primer or identifier match. High-quality paired reads were merged using COPE v1.2.5, and each unique nucleotide sequence was defined as a clonotype. MiTCR v1.1 was used to align the clonotypes against IMGT TRBV, TRBD and TRBJ reference segments. Only V-J combinations with frequency above 0.0001, covering 99% to 99.2% of repertoires, were analysed. The TCS score was defined as F50 (clonal expansion) divided by E x V (chaos), with BLOSUM62-based TCRdist calculated between CDR3 peptides within each V-J. Welch's t-statistics and random forest reduced around 550 V-J features to about 13, which were used in a naive Bayes classifier (R e1071). The public reads were quality trimmed at Q25 with fastp and then assembled into clones with MiXCR by TCRdb, keeping productive beta chains. Every entry covers one CDR3 protein and lists the most common genes and DNA from its rows. Clone size and V and J calls follow TCRdb, not the original study. Here the sample has about 300,000 distinct CDR3 sequences; roughly an eighth occur a single time. The top ten hold 7.9% of the sample.

The CDR3 numbers 15 residues from cysteine through phenylalanine. The sequence is cut down to CDR3 DNA, 45 bases in frame from base 1. Taken from the germline V gene (reference sequence), the CDR1 and CDR2 loops are MNHEY and SMNVEV. V has 5 bases trimmed and J has 7 bases trimmed; junction bases matching no gene number 9. Stable Graves' hyperthyroidism was defined as no progression to ophthalmopathy during 18 months of follow-up. Hyperthyroidism patients were aged 18 to 65 years and newly diagnosed, with disease duration of less than 2 months. Any patient with an uncontrolled infection, another autoimmune disease, pregnancy or lactation was excluded. Diagnoses were based on clinical symptoms, serum thyroxine and TRAb, thyroid ultrasound and orbital computed tomography. PBMCs were isolated from 10 ml of fresh peripheral blood by Ficoll-Paque density gradient centrifugation. Total RNA was extracted using Trizol reagent, and RNA quality was assessed on an Agilent 2100 Bioanalyzer.

These data originate in a study of T cells in Graves' hyperthyroidism and ophthalmopathy (dated by TCRdb to 2018 to 2020). Background for the entire study: Peripheral blood was sampled at the time of initial diagnosis, prior to any treatment. Once sampling was done, hyperthyroidism patients were given methimazole at a starting dose of 30 mg daily, whereas ophthalmopathy patients were given high-dose intravenous methylprednisolone. In several Graves' hyperthyroidism patients, the study also compared T-cell repertoires from thyroid tissue with T-cell repertoires from blood. Whether ophthalmopathy could be predicted prospectively was tested in an independent validation cohort made up of 18 to 20 hyperthyroidism patients plus 17 patients who later progressed to ophthalmopathy. To identify distinguishing TCR V-J signatures, a discovery cohort of 100 or so patients was used, comprising 43 with Graves' ophthalmopathy and 57 with stable Graves' hyperthyroidism. The 80 to 100 discovery patients were randomly divided into training and test sets at a 7:3 ratio. The paper reports TCR Vbeta CDR3 sequencing of some 140 peripheral blood samples: 43 ophthalmopathy, fewer than 80 hyperthyroidism and around 17 progressor patients.

Study-wide conclusions, independent of this receptor: During validation, the model predicted progression to ophthalmopathy a median of about 5.9 months ahead of onset, with around 71% sensitivity and roughly 72% specificity. No statistical method was used to fix the sample size in advance, and group allocation was not hidden from the investigators. Most expanded thyroid clonotypes (frequency above 0.001) were also found in blood, which suggests that blood repertoires may mirror thyroid immune responses. In cross-validation, a model built on a 13 V-J signature told ophthalmopathy apart from stable hyperthyroidism with 85% to 90% sensitivity and approximately 84% specificity, and in testing the same model reached 80%/75%.

This chain is built from TRBV27 and TRBJ2-2; 8 bases in between match TRBD2. The sample consisted of blood. This clonotype originated in a woman aged 40 to 50 with Graves' hyperthyroidism. The sequence in DNA is TGTGCCAGCAGTGAAAGGAGCGGGAGTTTCGGGGAGCTGTTTTTT. Translated, it reads CASSERSGSFGELFF.